The next 15 T cell receptor beta chains were all read from a single sample in a study of T-cell memory formation after mild COVID-19. TCRdb re-called the 5' RACE reads through MiXCR, storing one row per CDR3 protein. The sample has around 62,000 distinct CDR3 sequences; 25% to 35% are singletons. Sequenced sample: PBMCs or a T cell subset sorted from them (not recorded which). The receptors were gathered from a man between 18 and 35 years old who had mild COVID-19 (a few samples of this study predate the infection). Cell type and time point are not known.

This clonotype was detected once. The CDR3 sequence is CASSQEESGASSYNEQFF. The CDR3 DNA is TGTGCCAGCAGCCAAGAGGAGAGCGGGGCGTCCTCCTACAATGAGCAGTTCTTC. This sequence joins TRBV3-1 and TRBJ2-1; TRBD2 matches 7 bases. Unmatched junction bases numbered 8, after V lost 0 bases and J lost 0 bases. Per the germline V gene, CDR1 is LGHDT and CDR2 is YNNKEL (reference sequence). This CDR3 is 18 amino acids long.

This clonotype has only a few counts. The chain employs TRBV3-1 and TRBJ2-1; D ambiguous. Trimming left V 0 bases short and J 0 bases short, with 9 bases between. In germline, CDR1 is LGHDT, CDR2 YNNKEL (reference sequence). The CDR3 is 16 amino acids. The CDR3 here is CASSQDPAASYNEQFF. The CDR3 nucleotides read TGTGCCAGCAGCCAAGATCCGGCAGCCTCCTACAATGAGCAGTTCTTC.

This rearrangement joins TRBV6-5 to TRBJ2-2; D is uncertain. The V end was cut by 7 bases, the J end by 6 bases, with 6 bases between. The CDR3 consists of 11 residues. Germline V gene lookup returns CDR1 MNHEY and CDR2 SVGAGI. The CDR3 DNA sequence: TGTGCCAGCATCAAGTCCGGGGAGCTGTTTTTT. Its protein product is CASIKSGELFF.

This chain connects TRBV9 to TRBJ2-3; 11 bases fit TRBD1. Trimming took 4 bases from V and 7 from J; bases not matched to a gene: 5. The germline CDR1 and CDR2 sequences are SGDLS and YYNGEE. The CDR3 spans 14 residues. The CDR3 reads CASSLGQGAHTQYF. CDR3 nucleotides: TGTGCCAGCAGCTTAGGACAGGGGGCACATACGCAGTATTTT.

This clonotype was seen a few times. This rearrangement joins TRBV20-1 to TRBJ2-1, with TRBD2 matching 10 bases. CDR1 and CDR2 from the germline V gene are DFQATT and SNEGSKA (reference sequence). This CDR3 has 14 residues. V was clipped by 1 base and J by 8 bases; unmatched bases: 5. CDR3 DNA: TGCAGTGCTAGAGGGGCAGCGGGGGGGCATGAGCAGTTCTTC. It codes for CSARGAAGGHEQFF.

The rearrangement joins TRBV20-1 to TRBJ1-1; no definite D call. Per the germline V gene, CDR1 is DFQATT and CDR2 is SNEGSKA (reference sequence). The CDR3 covers 14 residues. Trimming cost V 0 bases and J 5 bases, with 13 bases left between them. Here the CDR3 DNA reads TGCAGTGCTAGAGATCCCGGGCTGGGAACTGAAGCTTTCTTT. Its protein is CSARDPGLGTEAFF.

The chain joins TRBV4-3 to TRBJ2-5; TRBD2 might be the D (5 bases). Germline CDR1 LGHNA, CDR2 YSLEER. The ends were cut back, 1 base at V and 2 bases at J, with 11 bases in the middle. This CDR3 region has 15 residues. CDR3 nucleotide sequence: TGCGCCAGCAGCCAAGGGCGGGCGGCTCAAGAGACCCAGTACTTC. Translating it yields CASSQGRAAQETQYF.

The rearrangement uses TRBV7-6 and TRBJ2-3; TRBD2 aligns across 12 bases. CDR1 and CDR2 (germline): SGHVS, FNYEAQ. CDR3 length: 16 amino acids. V was pared by 5 bases and J by 2 bases, with 5 bases of the junction left unmatched. The CDR3 reads CASSPRLAGATDTQYF. The CDR3 DNA sequence: TGTGCCAGCAGCCCCCGACTAGCGGGGGCCACAGATACGCAGTATTTT. Using reference TRBV7-6 and TRBJ2-3 for the parts outside the CDR3, the full variable domain is GAGVSQSPRYKVTKRGQDVALRCDPISGHVSLYWYRQALGQGPEFLTYFNYEAQQDKSGLPNDRFSAERPEGSISTLTIQRTEQRDSAMYRCASSPRLAGATDTQYFGPGTRLTVL.

V usage is TRBV6-5 and J usage is TRBJ1-5; 9 nucleotides match TRBD1. The CDR3 spans 15 residues. CDR1 and CDR2 from the germline V gene are MNHEY and SVGAGI. V gave up 6 bases and J gave up 7 bases; unmatched junction bases: 10. CDR3 region: CASSPDRGSGQPQHF. For the CDR3, the DNA is TGTGCCAGCAGCCCGGACAGGGGAAGCGGCCAGCCCCAGCATTTT.

V is TRBV7-2 and J is TRBJ2-7; D is ambiguous. Germline CDR1 reads SGHTA; CDR2 reads FQGNSA. This CDR3 contains 14 residues. V was cut by 3 bases and J by 3 bases, with 12 bases left in between. CDR3 nucleotide sequence: TGTGCCAGCAGCTTCTCCGGGTCCTACTACGAGCAGTACTTC. It specifies CASSFSGSYYEQYF.

This clonotype was seen a handful of times. The chain uses TRBV2 and TRBJ2-1; the D gene is possibly TRBD2 (6 bases). CDR1 SNHLY and CDR2 FYNNEI come from the germline V gene. V lost 3 bases, J lost 6 bases, and 18 bases lay in between. The CDR3 length is 16 residues. CDR3: CASSDPTSRVGNEQFF. The CDR3 coding sequence is TGTGCCAGCAGTGATCCCACTAGCCGGGTCGGCAATGAGCAGTTCTTC.

This clonotype has only a few counts. The chain carries TRBV11-2 and TRBJ2-5; D unresolved. CDR3 length: 13 residues. Germline CDR1 is SGHAT and CDR2 is FQNNGV. V lost 0 bases and J lost 4, with 6 bases in between. In DNA form, the CDR3 reads TGTGCCAGCAGCTTAGATCCCGCAGAGACCCAGTACTTC. Amino acids: CASSLDPAETQYF.

This clonotype was counted a few times. The chain links TRBV5-1 to TRBJ2-3; no reliable D call. Germline values: CDR1 SGHRS, CDR2 YFSETQ. V was shortened by 3 bases and J by 2 bases, with 19 bases between the two germline ends. The CDR3 spans 17 residues. CDR3 sequence: CASSWVGTPINTDTQYF. The CDR3 DNA reads TGCGCCAGCAGCTGGGTAGGAACCCCGATCAACACAGATACGCAGTATTTT.

This clonotype came up a few times. The CDR3 DNA reads TGTGCCAGCAGCGTAGGGGGGCTCGATCAGCCCCAGCATTTT. Protein product: CASSVGGLDQPQHF. The chain carries TRBV7-9 and TRBJ1-5, with D possibly matching TRBD1 (6 bases). The CDR3 consists of 14 residues. V was pared by 5 bases and J by 5 bases, with 13 bases between. CDR1 is SEHNR, CDR2 FQNEAQ, per germline (reference sequence).

The J gene is TRBJ2-3, the V gene TRBV10-1, with D possibly matching TRBD2 (7 bases). Germline V gives CDR1 WNHNN, CDR2 SYGVQD (reference sequence). The ends were cut back, 6 bases at V and 3 bases at J, with 16 bases in the middle. This CDR3 is 15 amino acids long. CDR3 in amino acids: CASSLGRGATDTQYF. The CDR3 DNA reads as TGCGCCAGCAGCCTAGGTCGGGGGGCGACAGATACGCAGTATTTT.